This T cell receptor (beta chain) was sequenced during a study of identical twins. Every donor was a healthy Caucasian. The germline CDR1 and CDR2 sequences are SGHDN and FVKESK. The CDR3 is 15 amino acids. V was trimmed by 0 bases and J by 4 bases, leaving 11 bases between them. Via MiXCR, TCRdb re-called the 5' RACE reads, giving one row per CDR3 protein. The sample yields approximately 670,000 distinct CDR3 sequences, around 5.7% seen once. This clonotype was counted a few times. The rearrangement uses TRBV14 and TRBJ2-3, with D unresolved. The source of this sequence is a man in his late teens or twenties in good health. The sequencing input was naive T cells sorted from blood. CDR3 bases: TGTGCCAGCAGCCAAGATTTAACACCGCCAGATACGCAGTATTTT. This encodes CASSQDLTPPDTQYF.